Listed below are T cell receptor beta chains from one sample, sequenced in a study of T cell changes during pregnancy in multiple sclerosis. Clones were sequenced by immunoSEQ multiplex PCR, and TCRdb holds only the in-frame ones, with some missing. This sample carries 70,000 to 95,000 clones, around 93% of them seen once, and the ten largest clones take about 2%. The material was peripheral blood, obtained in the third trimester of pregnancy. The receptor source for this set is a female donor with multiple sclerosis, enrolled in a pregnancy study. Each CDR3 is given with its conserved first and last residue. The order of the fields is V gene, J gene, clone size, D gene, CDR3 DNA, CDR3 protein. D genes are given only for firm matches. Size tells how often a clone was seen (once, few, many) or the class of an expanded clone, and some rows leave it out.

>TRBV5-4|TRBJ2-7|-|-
TGTGCCAGCAGCCCGGGAGTGGGCTACGAGCAGTACTTC
CASSPGVGYEQYF
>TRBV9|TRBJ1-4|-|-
TGTGCCAGCAGCGTCCGGGGTACAACTAATGAAAAACTGTTTTTT
CASSVRGTTNEKLFF
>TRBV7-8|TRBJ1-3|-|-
TGTGCCAGCAGCTTACGCCCGACGCCTAGGCCTGGAAACACCATATATTTT
CASSLRPTPRPGNTIYF
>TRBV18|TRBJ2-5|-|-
TGTGCCAGCTCACCACCTGCTCTTTCTGGGGCACAAGAGACCCAGTACTTC
CASSPPALSGAQETQYF
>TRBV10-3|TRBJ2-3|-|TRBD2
TGTGCCAGTAGCGGGAGGGTGACAGATACGCAGTATTTT
CASSGRVTDTQYF
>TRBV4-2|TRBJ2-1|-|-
TGTGCCAGCAGCCAAGATGAGGGTAGCGGTAGCTCCTACAATGAGCAGTTCTTC
CASSQDEGSGSSYNEQFF
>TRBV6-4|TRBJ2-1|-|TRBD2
TGTGCCAGCAGTAAAGGACTAGCGGGAGTCGTAAATGAGCAGTTCTTC
CASSKGLAGVVNEQFF
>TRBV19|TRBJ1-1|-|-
TGTGCCAGTAGTATGGCAACCAGGGTGAGTCGATTGGAAGCTTTCTTT
CASSMATRVSRLEAFF
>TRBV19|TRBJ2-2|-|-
TGTGCCAGTAGTAGAGGGAGGTTGCCCAACACCGGGGAGCTGTTTTTT
CASSRGRLPNTGELFF
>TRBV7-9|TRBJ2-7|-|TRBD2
TGTGCCAGCAGCCCCCTGGCTAGCGGGGAACATTACGAGCAGTACTTC
CASSPLASGEHYEQYF
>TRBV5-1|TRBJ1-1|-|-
TGCGCCAGCAGCTTGCAGGGGCTGAGGGACACTGAAGCTTTCTTT
CASSLQGLRDTEAFF
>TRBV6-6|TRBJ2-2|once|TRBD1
TGTGCCAGCGGGCCTCCGGGACAGGGGGCAAGCGGGGAGCTGTTTTTT
CASGPPGQGASGELFF
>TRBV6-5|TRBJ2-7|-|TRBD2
TGTGCCAGCAGTTACCTGGGACTAGCGGGAGAGCAGTACTTC
CASSYLGLAGEQYF
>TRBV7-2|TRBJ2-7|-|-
TGTGCCAGCAGCTTAGACCCGGGGAACTCCTACGAGCAGTACTTC
CASSLDPGNSYEQYF
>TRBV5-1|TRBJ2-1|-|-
TGCGCCAGCAGCTGGGGGACTGCGAGGAGCAATGAGCAGTTCTTC
CASSWGTARSNEQFF
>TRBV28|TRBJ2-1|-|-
TGTGCCAGCAGTTCGCTACCCCCCGCCACCGACAATGAGCAGTTCTTC
CASSSLPPATDNEQFF
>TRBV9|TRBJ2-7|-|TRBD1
TGTGCCAGCAGCGTAAGTTCAGGGGGTCGGCAGTACTTC
CASSVSSGGRQYF
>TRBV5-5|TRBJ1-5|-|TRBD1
TGTGCCAGCAATTGGGGTTTGACAGGGCCTCAGCCCCAGCATTTT
CASNWGLTGPQPQHF
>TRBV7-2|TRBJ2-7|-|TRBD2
TGTGCCAGCAGCTTGGAGGTCCTAGCGGGAACCTACGAGCAGTACTTC
CASSLEVLAGTYEQYF
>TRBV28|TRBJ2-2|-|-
TGTGCCAGCAGTTTTCTCGCGGAGACCGGGGAGCTGTTTTTT
CASSFLAETGELFF